Here is one TCR beta chain with its context. What it binds is unknown. The data stem from a study of lymphopenia after photon versus proton radiotherapy. Assay used: immunoSEQ multiplex PCR; TCRdb lists only in-frame clones, some missing. Of some 170,000 clones in the sample, about 85% were seen once. CDR1 is PRHDT, CDR2 FYEKMQ, per germline (reference sequence). The V gene end was trimmed by 1 base and the J gene end by 7 bases; junction bases not matched to a gene: 9. The CDR3 totals 16 residues. Regarding the study as a whole: Post-nadir TCR diversity decline inversely tracked overall survival among those who died.

The sample here was peripheral blood, taken from a patient treated with photon-based radiotherapy. This TCR was sampled from a man over 45 with gastric cancer. The chain carries TRBV13 and TRBJ2-1, with TRBD2 matching over 8 bases. In nucleotides, the CDR3 is TGTGCCAGCAGCTTAGAGCGGGAGTATGGGGGTAATGAGCAGTTCTTC. Its translation: CASSLEREYGGNEQFF. The full variable domain, completed using reference TRBV13 and TRBJ2-1, is AAGVIQSPRHLIKEKRETATLKCYPIPRHDTVYWYQQGPGQDPQFLISFYEKMQSDKGSIPDRFSAQQFSDYHSELNMSSLELGDSALYFCASSLEREYGGNEQFFGPGTRLTVL.